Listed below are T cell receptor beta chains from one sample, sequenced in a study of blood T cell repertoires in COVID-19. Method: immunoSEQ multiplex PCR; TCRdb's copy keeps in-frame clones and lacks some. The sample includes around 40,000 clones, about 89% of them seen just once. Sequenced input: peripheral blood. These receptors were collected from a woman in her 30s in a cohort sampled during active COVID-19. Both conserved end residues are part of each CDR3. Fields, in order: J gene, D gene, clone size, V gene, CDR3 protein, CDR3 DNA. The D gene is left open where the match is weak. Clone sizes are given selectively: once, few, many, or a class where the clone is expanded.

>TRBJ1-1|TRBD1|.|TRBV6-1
CASSDTPGGLTEAFF
TGTGCCAGCAGTGATACTCCAGGGGGCTTGACTGAAGCTTTCTTT
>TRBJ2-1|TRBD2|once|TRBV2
CASRTSGGSYNEQFF
TGTGCCAGCAGAACTAGCGGCGGCTCCTACAATGAGCAGTTCTTC
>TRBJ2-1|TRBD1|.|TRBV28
CASENPRPGQGYEQFF
TGTGCCAGCGAGAATCCTAGACCGGGACAGGGTTATGAGCAGTTCTTC
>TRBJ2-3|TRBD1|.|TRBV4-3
CASRSGQGGDTQYF
TGCGCCAGCAGATCCGGACAGGGAGGAGATACGCAGTATTTT
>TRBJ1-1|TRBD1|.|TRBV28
CASSPRTGLVGTEAFF
TGTGCCAGCAGTCCCCGGACAGGGTTGGTGGGGACTGAAGCTTTCTTT
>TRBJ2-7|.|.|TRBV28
CASSLSGFYEQYF
TGTGCCAGCAGTTTAAGCGGCTTCTACGAGCAGTACTTC
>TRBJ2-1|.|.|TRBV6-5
CASSLSVTSSYNEQFF
TGTGCCAGCAGTTTGAGCGTCACGAGCTCCTACAATGAGCAGTTCTTC
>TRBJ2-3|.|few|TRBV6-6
CASSYARQGTDTQYF
TGTGCCAGCAGTTACGCGAGACAGGGCACAGATACGCAGTATTTT
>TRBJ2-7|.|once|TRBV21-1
CASSKVHSYYEQYF
TGTGCCAGCAGCAAAGTGCACAGTTACTACGAGCAGTACTTC
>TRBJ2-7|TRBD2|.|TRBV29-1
CSVVLTSGSLGEQYF
TGCAGCGTTGTCCTGACTAGCGGGAGTCTAGGGGAGCAGTACTTC
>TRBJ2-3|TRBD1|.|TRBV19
CASSSGTVSSVTDTQYF
TGTGCCAGTAGTTCAGGGACAGTTAGCTCTGTCACAGATACGCAGTATTTT
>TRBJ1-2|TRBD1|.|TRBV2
CASSEAAGGNGYTF
TGTGCCAGCAGTGAAGCGGCAGGGGGGAATGGCTACACCTTC
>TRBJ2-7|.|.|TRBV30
CAWATGSSYEQYF
TGTGCCTGGGCGACAGGTAGCTCCTACGAGCAGTACTTC
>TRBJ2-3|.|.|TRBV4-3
CASSHSGTATDTQYF
TGCGCCAGCAGCCACTCCGGGACTGCCACAGATACGCAGTATTTT
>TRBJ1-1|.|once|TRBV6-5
CASSYQGWTEAFF
TGTGCCAGCAGTTATCAGGGGTGGACTGAAGCTTTCTTT
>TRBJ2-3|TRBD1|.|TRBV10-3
CAIRSGRGYGVSTDTQYF
TGTGCCATCAGATCTGGCAGGGGGTATGGGGTCAGCACAGATACGCAGTATTTT
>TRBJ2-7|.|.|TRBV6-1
CASSERVAGYEQYF
TGTGCCAGCAGTGAAAGGGTGGCGGGCTACGAGCAGTACTTC
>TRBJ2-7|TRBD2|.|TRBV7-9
CASSSTGTSGVSYEQYF
TGTGCCAGCAGCTCAACCGGGACTAGCGGGGTCTCCTACGAGCAGTACTTC
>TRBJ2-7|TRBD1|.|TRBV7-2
CASSAGTGPYEQYF
TGTGCCAGCAGCGCCGGGACAGGACCCTACGAGCAGTACTTC
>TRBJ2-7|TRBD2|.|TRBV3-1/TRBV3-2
CASSQLSGRHPYEQYF
TGTGCCAGCAGCCAACTTAGCGGGAGGCACCCCTACGAGCAGTACTTC
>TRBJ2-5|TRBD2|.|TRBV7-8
CASSSTGTSGQETQYF
TGTGCCAGCAGTTCCACCGGGACTAGCGGACAAGAGACCCAGTACTTC
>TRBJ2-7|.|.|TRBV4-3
CASSQDLSSYEQYF
TGCGCCAGCAGCCAAGATTTGTCTTCCTACGAGCAGTACTTC
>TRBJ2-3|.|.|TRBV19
CASSRDLTPRTTDTQYF
TGTGCCAGTAGTAGGGACTTGACACCGCGGACCACAGATACGCAGTATTTT